This note documents a single T cell receptor beta chain sequence. Its antigen is as yet unknown. This sample was included in a study of OX40 agonist ivuxolimab in advanced cancers. Whole-study results and caveats: No antigen was identified for the clonally expanded peripheral T cells.

The repertoire was sequenced with immunoSEQ multiplex PCR; TCRdb's copy has only in-frame clones and lacks some. The sample shows some 71,000 clones, 84% of them seen only once. Trimming shortened V by 1 base and J by 1 base, and 10 bases separated the two germline ends. This CDR3 has 15 residues. The germline V gene has CDR1 SGHAT and CDR2 FQDESV (reference sequence). The V gene is TRBV11-1, the J gene TRBJ2-5, with D possibly TRBD1 on 5 matching bases. The material was CD4+ or CD8+ T cells sorted from blood, obtained in a trial of the OX40 agonist ivuxolimab. The source is an adult with an advanced solid tumor such as melanoma, head and neck, liver or kidney cancer. CDR3 sequence reads: CASSLGQLFQETQYF. The CDR3 DNA is TGTGCCAGCAGCTTAGGACAGCTATTCCAAGAGACCCAGTACTTC.